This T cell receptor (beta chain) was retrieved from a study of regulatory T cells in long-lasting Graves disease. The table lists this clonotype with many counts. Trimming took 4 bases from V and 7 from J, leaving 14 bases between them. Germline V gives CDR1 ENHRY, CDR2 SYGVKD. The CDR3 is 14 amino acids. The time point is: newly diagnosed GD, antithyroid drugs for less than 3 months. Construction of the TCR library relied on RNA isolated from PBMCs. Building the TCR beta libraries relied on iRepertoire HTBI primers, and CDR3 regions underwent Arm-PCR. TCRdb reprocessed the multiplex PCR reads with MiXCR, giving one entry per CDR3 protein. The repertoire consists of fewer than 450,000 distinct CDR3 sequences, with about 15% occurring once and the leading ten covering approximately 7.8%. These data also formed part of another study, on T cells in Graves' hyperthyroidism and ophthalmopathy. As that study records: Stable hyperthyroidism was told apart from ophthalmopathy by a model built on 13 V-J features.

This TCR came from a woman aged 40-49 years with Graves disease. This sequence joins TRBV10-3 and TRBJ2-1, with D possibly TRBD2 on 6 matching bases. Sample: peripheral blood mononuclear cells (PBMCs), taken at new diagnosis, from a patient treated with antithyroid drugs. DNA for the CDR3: TGTGCCATCAGTGGGGGACTCTCCCAGAATGAGCAGTTCTTC. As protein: CAISGGLSQNEQFF.